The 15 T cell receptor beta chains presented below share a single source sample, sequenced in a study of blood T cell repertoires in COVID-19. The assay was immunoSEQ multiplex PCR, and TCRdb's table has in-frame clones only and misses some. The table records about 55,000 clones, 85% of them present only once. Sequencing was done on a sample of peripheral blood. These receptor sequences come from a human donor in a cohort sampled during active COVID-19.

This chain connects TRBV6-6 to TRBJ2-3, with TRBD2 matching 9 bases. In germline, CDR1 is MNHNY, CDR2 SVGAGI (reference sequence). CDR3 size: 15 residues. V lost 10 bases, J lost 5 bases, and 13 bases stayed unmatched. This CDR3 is CATKGGGRGRDTQYF. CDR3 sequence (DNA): TGTGCCACCAAAGGGGGCGGGAGGGGAAGAGATACGCAGTATTTT.

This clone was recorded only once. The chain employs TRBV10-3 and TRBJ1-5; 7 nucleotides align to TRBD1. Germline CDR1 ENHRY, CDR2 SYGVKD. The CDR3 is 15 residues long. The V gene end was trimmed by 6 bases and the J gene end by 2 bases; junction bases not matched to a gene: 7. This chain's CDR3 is CAIREAGQGNQPQHF. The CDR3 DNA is TGTGCCATCAGAGAGGCAGGACAGGGCAATCAGCCCCAGCATTTT.

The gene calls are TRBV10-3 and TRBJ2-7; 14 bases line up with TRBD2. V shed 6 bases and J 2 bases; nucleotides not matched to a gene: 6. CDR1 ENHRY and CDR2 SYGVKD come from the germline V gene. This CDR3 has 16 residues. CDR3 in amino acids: CAIRGTSGGITYEQYF. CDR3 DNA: TGTGCCATCAGAGGGACTAGCGGGGGAATAACCTACGAGCAGTACTTC.

The CDR3 loop reads CSGFRGSGNTIYF. The CDR3 nucleotides are TGCAGCGGCTTTAGGGGCTCTGGAAACACCATATATTTT. This chain connects TRBV29-1 to TRBJ1-3; TRBD1 is a possible D gene (5 bases). The V and J ends lost 7 bases and 0 bases respectively, with 10 bases between them. Germline V lookup: CDR1 SQVTM, CDR2 ANQGSEA. The length of the CDR3 is 13 residues.

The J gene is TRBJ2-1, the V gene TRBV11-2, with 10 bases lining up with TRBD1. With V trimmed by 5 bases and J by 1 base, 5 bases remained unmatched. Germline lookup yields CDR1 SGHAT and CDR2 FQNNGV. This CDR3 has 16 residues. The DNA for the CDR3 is TGTGCCAGCAGCCCCCGGACAGGGGGATCCTACAATGAGCAGTTCTTC. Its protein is CASSPRTGGSYNEQFF.

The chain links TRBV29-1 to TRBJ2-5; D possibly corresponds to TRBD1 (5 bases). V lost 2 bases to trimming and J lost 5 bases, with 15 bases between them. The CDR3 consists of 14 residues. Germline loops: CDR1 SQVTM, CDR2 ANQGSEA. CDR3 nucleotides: TGCAGCGTTGAATCGGCGGCAGGGCGTGAGACCCAGTACTTC. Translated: CSVESAAGRETQYF.

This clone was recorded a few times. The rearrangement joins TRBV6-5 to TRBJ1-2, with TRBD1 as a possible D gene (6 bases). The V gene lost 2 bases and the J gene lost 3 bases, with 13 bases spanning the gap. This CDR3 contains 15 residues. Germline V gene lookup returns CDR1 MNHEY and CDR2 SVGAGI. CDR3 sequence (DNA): TGTGCCAGCAGTTACGAGGCAGGGGCCTACTATGGCTACACCTTC. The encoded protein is CASSYEAGAYYGYTF.

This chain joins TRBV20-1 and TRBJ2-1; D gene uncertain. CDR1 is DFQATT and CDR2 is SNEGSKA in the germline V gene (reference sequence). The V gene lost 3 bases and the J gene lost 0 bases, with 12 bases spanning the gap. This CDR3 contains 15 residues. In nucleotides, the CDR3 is TGCAGTGCTAGTGATCCAAGGAGCTCCTACAATGAGCAGTTCTTC. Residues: CSASDPRSSYNEQFF.

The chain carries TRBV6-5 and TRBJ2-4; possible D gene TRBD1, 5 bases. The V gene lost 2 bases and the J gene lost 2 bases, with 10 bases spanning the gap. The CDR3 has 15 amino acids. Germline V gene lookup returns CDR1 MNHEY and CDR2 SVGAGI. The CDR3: CASSYDSGSKNIQYF. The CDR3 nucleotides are TGTGCCAGCAGTTACGATTCAGGGTCCAAAAACATTCAGTACTTC.

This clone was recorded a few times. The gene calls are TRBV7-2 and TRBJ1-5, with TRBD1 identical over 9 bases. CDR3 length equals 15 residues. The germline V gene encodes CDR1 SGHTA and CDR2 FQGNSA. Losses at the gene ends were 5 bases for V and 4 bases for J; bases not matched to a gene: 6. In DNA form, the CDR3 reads TGTGCCAGCAGCCCGTCGACAGGGGGGAATCAGCCCCAGCATTTT. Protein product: CASSPSTGGNQPQHF.

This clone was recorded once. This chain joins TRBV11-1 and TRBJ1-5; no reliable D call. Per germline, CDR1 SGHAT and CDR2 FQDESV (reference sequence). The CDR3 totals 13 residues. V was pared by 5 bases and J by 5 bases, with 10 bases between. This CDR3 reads CASSPGEDQPQHF. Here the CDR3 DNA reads TGTGCCAGCAGCCCCGGGGAGGATCAGCCCCAGCATTTT. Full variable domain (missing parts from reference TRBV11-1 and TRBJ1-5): EAEVAQSPRYKITEKSQAVAFWCDPISGHATLYWYRQILGQGPELLVQFQDESVVDDSQLPKDRFSAERLKGVDSTLKIQPAELGDSAMYLCASSPGEDQPQHFGDGTRLSIL.

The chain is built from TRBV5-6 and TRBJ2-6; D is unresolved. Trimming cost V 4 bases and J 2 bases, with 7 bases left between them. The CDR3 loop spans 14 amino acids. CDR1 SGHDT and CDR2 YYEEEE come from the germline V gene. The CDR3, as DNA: TGTGCCAGCAGCCCGCGGACTGGGGCCAACGTCCTGACTTTC. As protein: CASSPRTGANVLTF.

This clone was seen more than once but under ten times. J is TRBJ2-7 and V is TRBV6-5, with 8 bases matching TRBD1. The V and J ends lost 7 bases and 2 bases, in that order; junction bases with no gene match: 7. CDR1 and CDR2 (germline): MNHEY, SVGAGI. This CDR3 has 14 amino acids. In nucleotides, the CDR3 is TGTGCCAGCAACCCCAACAGGGGGGCCTACGAGCAGTACTTC. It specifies CASNPNRGAYEQYF.

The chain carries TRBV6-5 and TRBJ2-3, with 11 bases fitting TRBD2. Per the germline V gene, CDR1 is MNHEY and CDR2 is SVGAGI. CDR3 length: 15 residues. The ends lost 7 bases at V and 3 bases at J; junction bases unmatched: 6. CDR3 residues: CASILAGGWTDTQYF. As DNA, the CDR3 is TGTGCCAGCATTTTAGCGGGAGGGTGGACAGATACGCAGTATTTT.

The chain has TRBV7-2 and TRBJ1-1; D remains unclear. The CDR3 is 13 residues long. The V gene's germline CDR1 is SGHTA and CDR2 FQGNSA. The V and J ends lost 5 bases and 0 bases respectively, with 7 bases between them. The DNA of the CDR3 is TGTGCCAGCAGCCCAGTTTTGAACACTGAAGCTTTCTTT. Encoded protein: CASSPVLNTEAFF.